This T cell receptor beta chain was recorded in a study of CD8+ T cells in alopecia areata. This clone has a handful of counts. CDR3 size: 15 residues. Germline V gene sequence: CDR1 SGHDT, CDR2 YYEEEE. V lost 5 bases and J 0 bases, leaving 9 bases between the germline ends. RNA extraction and reverse transcription yielded cDNA as sequencing template. The protocol was immunoSEQ multiplex PCR, while the TCRdb copy is restricted to in-frame clones and leaves out a portion. The repertoire includes over 150,000 clones, 63% of them detected once, and around 1.6% sits in the top ten. The rearrangement links TRBV5-6 to TRBJ1-6; D ambiguous. The source is a human donor with alopecia areata. This specimen was CD4+ T cells sorted from blood, taken at week 0. The CDR3, as DNA: TGTGCCAGCAGATCGAGGGACTCCTATAATTCACCCCTCCACTTT. It codes for CASRSRDSYNSPLHF.